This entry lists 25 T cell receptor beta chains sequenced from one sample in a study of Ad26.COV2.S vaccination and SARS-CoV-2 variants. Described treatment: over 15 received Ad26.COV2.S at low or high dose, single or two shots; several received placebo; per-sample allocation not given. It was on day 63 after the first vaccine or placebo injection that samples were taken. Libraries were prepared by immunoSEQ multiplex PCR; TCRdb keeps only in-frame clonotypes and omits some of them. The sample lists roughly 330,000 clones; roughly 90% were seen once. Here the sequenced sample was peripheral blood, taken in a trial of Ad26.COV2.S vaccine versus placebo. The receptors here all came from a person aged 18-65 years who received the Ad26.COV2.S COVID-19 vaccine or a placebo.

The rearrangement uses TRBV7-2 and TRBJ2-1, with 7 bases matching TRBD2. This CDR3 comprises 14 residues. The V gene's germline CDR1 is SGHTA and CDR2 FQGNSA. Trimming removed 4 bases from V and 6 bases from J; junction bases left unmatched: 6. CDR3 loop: CASSSGLGGNEQFF. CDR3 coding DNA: TGTGCCAGCAGCTCCGGACTAGGTGGCAATGAGCAGTTCTTC.

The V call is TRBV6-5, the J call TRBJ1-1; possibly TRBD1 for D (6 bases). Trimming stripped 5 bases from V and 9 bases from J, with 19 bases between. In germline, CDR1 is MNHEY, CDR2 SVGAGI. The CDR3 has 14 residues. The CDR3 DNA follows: TGTGCCAGCAGTCTTGGACAGTTCAACTTTCAAGCTTTCTTT. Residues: CASSLGQFNFQAFF.

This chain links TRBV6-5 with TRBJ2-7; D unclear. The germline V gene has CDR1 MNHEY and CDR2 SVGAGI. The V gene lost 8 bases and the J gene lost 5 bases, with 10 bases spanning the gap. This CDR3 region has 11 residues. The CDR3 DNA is TGTGCCAGCCAACTGGTGGACGAGCAGTACTTC. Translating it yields CASQLVDEQYF.

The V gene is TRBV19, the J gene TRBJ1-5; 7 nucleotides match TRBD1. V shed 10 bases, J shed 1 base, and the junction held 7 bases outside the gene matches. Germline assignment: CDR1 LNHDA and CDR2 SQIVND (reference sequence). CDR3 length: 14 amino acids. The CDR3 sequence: CATAQGYSNQPQHF. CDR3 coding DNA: TGTGCCACTGCACAGGGGTACAGCAATCAGCCCCAGCATTTT.

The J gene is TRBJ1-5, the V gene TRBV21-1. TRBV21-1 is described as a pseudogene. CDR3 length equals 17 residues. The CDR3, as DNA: TGTGCCAGCAGCACAAGCCCAGGGGAGGAAAGTCTGCAGCCCCAGCATTTT. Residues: CASSTSPGEESLQPQHF.

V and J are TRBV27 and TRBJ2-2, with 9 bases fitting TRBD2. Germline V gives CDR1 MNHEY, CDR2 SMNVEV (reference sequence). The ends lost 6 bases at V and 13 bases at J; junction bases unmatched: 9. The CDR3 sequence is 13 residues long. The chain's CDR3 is CASRLSGGLGLFF. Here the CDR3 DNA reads TGTGCCAGCAGGCTAAGCGGGGGGTTGGGGCTGTTTTTT.

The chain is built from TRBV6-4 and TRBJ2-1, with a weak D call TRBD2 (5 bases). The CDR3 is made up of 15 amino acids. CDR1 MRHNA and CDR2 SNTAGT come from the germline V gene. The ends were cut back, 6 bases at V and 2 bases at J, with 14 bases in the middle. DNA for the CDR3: TGTGCCAGCAGCGGAGGACTTGGCCCCTACAATGAGCAGTTCTTC. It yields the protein CASSGGLGPYNEQFF.

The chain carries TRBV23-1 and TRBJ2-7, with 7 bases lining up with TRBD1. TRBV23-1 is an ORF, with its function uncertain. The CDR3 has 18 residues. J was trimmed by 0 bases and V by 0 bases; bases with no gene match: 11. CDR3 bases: TGCGCCAGCAGTCAATCGTACAGGGGAACAAGAAACTCCTACGAGCAGTACGTC. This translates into CASSQSYRGTRNSYEQYV.

Here the CDR3 DNA reads TGTGCCAGCAGTTACCCCTCGGCAGGGCTTATGAACACTGAAGCTTTCTTT. It encodes CASSYPSAGLMNTEAFF. The chain couples TRBV6-2 or TRBV6-3 to TRBJ1-1, with a weak D call TRBD1 (5 bases). The CDR3 has 17 amino acids. Trimming cost V 2 bases and J 0 bases, with 16 bases left between them. Germline-derived CDR1 and CDR2 are MNHEY and SVGEGT.

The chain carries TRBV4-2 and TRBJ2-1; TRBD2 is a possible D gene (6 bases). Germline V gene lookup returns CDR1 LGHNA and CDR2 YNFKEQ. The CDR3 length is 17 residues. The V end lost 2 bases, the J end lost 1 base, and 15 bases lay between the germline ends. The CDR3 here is CASSQYGGPVSYNEQFF. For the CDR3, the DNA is TGTGCCAGCAGCCAATACGGAGGGCCCGTGTCCTACAATGAGCAGTTCTTC.

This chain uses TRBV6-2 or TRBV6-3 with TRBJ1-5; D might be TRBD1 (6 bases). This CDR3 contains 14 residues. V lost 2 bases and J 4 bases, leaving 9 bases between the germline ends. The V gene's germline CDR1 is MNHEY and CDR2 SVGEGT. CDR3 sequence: CASSYGRGNQPQHF. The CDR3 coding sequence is TGTGCCAGCAGTTACGGCAGGGGTAATCAGCCCCAGCATTTT.

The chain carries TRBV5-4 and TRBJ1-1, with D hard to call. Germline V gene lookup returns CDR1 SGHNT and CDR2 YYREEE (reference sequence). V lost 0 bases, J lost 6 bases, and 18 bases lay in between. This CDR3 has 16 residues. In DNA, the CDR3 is TGTGCCAGCAGCTTGGTCGACACAGTTAATTTTGCTGAAGCTTTCTTT. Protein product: CASSLVDTVNFAEAFF.

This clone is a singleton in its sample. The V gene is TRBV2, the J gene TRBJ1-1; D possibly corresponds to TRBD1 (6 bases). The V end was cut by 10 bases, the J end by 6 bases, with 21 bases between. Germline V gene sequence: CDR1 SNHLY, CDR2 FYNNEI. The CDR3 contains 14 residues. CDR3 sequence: CAKTLGGVGAEAFF. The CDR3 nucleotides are TGTGCCAAGACCCTAGGGGGGGTTGGAGCTGAAGCTTTCTTT.

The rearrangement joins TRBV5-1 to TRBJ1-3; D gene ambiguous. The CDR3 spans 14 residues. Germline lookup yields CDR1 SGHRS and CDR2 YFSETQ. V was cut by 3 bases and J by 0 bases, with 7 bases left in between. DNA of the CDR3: TGCGCCAGCAGCTCGGGGAGCTCTGGAAACACCATATATTTT. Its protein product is CASSSGSSGNTIYF.

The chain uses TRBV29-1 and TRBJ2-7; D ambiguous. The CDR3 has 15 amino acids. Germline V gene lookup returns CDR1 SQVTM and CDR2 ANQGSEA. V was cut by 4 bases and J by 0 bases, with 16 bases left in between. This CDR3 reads CSVVTHRVSSYEQYF. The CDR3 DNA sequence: TGCAGCGTTGTGACCCACAGAGTGAGCTCCTACGAGCAGTACTTC.

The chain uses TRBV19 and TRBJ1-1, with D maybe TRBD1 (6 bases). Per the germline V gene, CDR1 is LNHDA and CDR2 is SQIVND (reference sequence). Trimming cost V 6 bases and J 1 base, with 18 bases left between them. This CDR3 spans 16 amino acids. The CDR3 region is CASSVGGGTRNTEAFF. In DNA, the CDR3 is TGTGCCAGTAGCGTGGGGGGAGGGACAAGGAACACTGAAGCTTTCTTT.

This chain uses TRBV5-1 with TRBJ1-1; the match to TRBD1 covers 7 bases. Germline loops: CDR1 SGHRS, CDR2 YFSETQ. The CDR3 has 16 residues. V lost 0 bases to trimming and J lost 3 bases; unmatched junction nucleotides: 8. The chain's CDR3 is CASSLEGRGRDTEAFF. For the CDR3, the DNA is TGCGCCAGCAGCTTGGAGGGTAGGGGGCGCGACACTGAAGCTTTCTTT.

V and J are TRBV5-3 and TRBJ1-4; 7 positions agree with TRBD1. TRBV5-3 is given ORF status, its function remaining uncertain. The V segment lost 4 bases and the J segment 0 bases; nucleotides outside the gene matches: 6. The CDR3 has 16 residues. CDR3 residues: CARSPHRGSTNEKLFF. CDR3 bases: TGTGCCAGAAGCCCACACAGGGGTTCAACTAATGAAAAACTGTTTTTT.

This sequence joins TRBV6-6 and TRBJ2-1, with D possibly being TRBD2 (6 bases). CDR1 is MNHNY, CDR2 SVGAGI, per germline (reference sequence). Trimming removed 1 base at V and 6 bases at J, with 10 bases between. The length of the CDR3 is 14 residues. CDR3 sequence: CASSYWDFSNEQFF. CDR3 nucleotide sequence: TGTGCCAGCAGTTACTGGGACTTTTCCAATGAGCAGTTCTTC.

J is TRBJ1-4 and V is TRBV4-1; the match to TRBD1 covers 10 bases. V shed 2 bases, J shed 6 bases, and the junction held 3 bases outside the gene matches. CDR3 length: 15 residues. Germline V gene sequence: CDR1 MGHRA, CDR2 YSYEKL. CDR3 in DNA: TGCGCCAGCAGCCAACCGGACAGGGGGGATGAAAAACTGTTTTTT. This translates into CASSQPDRGDEKLFF.

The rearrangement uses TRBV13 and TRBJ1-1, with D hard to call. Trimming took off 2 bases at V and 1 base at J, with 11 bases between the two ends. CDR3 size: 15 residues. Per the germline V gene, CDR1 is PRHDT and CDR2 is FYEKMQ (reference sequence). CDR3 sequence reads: CASSLFGQENTEAFF. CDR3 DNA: TGTGCCAGCAGCTTATTTGGTCAGGAGAACACTGAAGCTTTCTTT.

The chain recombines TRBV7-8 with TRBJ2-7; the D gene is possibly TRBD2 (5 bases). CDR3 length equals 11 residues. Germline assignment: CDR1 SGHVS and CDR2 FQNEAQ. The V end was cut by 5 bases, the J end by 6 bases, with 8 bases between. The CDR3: CASSRGFEQYF. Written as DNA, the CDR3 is TGTGCCAGCAGCCGCGGGTTCGAGCAGTACTTC.

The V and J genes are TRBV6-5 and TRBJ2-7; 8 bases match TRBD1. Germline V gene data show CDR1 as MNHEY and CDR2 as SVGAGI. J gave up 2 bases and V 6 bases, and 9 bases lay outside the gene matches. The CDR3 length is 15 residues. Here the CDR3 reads CASSGQGSIAYEQYF. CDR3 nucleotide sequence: TGTGCCAGCAGCGGACAGGGATCTATAGCCTACGAGCAGTACTTC.

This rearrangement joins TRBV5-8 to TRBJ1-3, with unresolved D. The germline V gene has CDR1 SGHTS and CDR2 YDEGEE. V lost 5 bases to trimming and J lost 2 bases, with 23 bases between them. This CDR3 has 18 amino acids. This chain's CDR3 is CASRANREGSFPGNTIYF. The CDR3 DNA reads TGTGCCAGCAGAGCCAACAGAGAGGGCTCCTTTCCTGGAAACACCATATATTTT. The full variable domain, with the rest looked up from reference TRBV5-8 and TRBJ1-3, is EAGVTQSPTHLIKTRGQQATLRCSPISGHTSVYWYQQALGLGLQFLLWYDEGEERNRGNFPPRFSGRQFPNYSSELNVNALELEDSALYLCASRANREGSFPGNTIYFGEGSWLTVV.

CDR3 in amino acids: CAWTPGLASNTGELFF. The CDR3 DNA reads TGTGCCTGGACTCCCGGACTAGCGAGTAACACCGGGGAGCTGTTTTTT. The chain combines TRBV30 with TRBJ2-2, with TRBD2 matching over 9 bases. The CDR3 consists of 16 residues. Germline V CDR1 and CDR2: GTSNPN, SVGIG (reference sequence). V was pared by 4 bases and J by 2 bases, with 8 bases of the junction left unmatched.